Given below is one T cell receptor (beta chain) in context. Trimming took 0 bases from V and 1 from J, leaving 6 bases between them. CDR3 length: 14 residues. Germline V CDR1 and CDR2: LNHDA, SQIVND (reference sequence). The data originate from a study of blood T cell repertoires in COVID-19. About the study: Samples came from the United States, Italy and Spain, spanning acute and convalescent COVID-19. From T cells, B-cell-depleted T cells, or PBMCs came the material, which was cDNA or gDNA.

In the original workflow: Estimation of nucleated cell counts was performed using reference gene primer amplification. Clones were sequenced by immunoSEQ multiplex PCR, and TCRdb holds only the in-frame ones, with some missing. The D gene and trimming were derived from the DNA, and the V and J assignments and clone size from that table. The sample carries some 260,000 clones, roughly 85% recorded once. This TCR was recovered from a man younger than 30 with active or convalescent COVID-19. Sample: peripheral blood. The chain joins TRBV19 to TRBJ1-1; the D is unclear. The CDR3 sequence is CASSIEAGNTEAFF. The DNA of the CDR3 is TGTGCCAGTAGTATAGAGGCAGGGAACACTGAAGCTTTCTTT.